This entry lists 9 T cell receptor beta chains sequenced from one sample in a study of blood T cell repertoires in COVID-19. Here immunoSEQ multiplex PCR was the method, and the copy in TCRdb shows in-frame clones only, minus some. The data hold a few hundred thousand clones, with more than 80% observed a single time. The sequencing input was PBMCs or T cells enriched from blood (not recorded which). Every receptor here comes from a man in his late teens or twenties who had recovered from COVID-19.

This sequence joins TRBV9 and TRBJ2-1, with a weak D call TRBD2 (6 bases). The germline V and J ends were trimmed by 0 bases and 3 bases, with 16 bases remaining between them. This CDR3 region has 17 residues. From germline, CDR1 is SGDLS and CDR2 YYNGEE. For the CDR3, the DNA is TGTGCCAGCAGCGTAGTCCCCTCGGGGGAATACTACAATGAGCAGTTCTTC. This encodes CASSVVPSGEYYNEQFF.

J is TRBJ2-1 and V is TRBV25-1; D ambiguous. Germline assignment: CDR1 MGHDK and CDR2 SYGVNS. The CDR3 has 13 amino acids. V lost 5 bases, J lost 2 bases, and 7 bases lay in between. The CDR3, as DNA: TGTGCCAGCAGTTGGGCCACCTACAATGAGCAGTTCTTC. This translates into CASSWATYNEQFF.

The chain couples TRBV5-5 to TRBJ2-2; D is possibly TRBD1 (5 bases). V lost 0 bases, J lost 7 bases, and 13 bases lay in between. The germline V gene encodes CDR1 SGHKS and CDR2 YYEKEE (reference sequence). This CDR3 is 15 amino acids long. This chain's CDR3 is CASSLARQGIGELFF. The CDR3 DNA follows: TGTGCCAGCAGCTTGGCCCGGCAGGGAATCGGGGAGCTGTTTTTT.

CDR3 residues: CASMARGKYEKLFF. DNA of the CDR3: TGTGCCAGCATGGCAAGGGGGAAGTATGAAAAACTGTTTTTT. The chain combines TRBV2 with TRBJ1-4; TRBD1 is a possible D gene (6 bases). V gave up 7 bases and J gave up 6 bases, with 15 bases separating them. The CDR3 extends over 14 amino acids. The germline CDR1 and CDR2 sequences are SNHLY and FYNNEI.

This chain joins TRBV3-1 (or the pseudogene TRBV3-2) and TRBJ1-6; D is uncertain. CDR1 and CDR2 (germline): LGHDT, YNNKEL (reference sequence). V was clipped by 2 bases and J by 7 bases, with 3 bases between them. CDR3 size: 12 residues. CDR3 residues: CASSQPNSPLHF. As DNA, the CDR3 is TGTGCCAGCAGCCAACCAAATTCACCCCTCCACTTT.

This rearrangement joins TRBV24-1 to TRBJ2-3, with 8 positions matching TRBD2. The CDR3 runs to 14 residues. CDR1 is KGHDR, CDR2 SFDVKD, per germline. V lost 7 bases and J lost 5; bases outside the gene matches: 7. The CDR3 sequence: CATRGGRMGDTQYF. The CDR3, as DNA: TGTGCCACCAGGGGCGGGAGGATGGGAGATACGCAGTATTTT.

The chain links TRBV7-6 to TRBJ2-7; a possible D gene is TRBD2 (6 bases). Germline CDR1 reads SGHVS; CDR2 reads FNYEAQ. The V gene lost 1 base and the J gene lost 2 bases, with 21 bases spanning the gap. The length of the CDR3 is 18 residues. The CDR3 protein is CASSLGGSTGTLTYEQYF. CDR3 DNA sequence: TGTGCCAGCAGCTTAGGCGGAAGTACCGGGACTTTAACCTACGAGCAGTACTTC.

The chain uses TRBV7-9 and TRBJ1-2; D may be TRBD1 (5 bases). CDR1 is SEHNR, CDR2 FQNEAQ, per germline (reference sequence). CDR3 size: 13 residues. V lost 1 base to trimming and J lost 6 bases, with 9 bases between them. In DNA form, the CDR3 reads TGTGCCAGCAGCTTAGGACAGAACCATGGCTACACCTTC. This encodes CASSLGQNHGYTF.

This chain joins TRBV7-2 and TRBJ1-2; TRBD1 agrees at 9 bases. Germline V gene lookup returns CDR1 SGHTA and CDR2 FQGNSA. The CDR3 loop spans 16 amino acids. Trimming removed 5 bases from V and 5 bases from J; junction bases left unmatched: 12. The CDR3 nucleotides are TGTGCCAGCAGCCTTAACCGGGACAGGGTTGGGTATGGCTACACCTTC. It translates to CASSLNRDRVGYGYTF.